The 5 T cell receptor beta chains below were found in one sample sequenced in a study of blood T cell repertoires in COVID-19. Here immunoSEQ multiplex PCR was the method, and the copy in TCRdb shows in-frame clones only, minus some. The table lists about 400,000 clones, under 90% of them singletons. Sequenced material: PBMCs or T cells enriched from blood (not recorded which). These receptors originate from a woman aged 25 to 45 who had recovered from COVID-19.

In the case of this clone: Other DNA sequences in the sample encode the same CDR3. This chain links TRBV18 with TRBJ2-5, with 8 bases matching TRBD1. The CDR3 loop spans 15 amino acids. After removal of 0 bases from V and 5 bases from J, the junction contained 5 bases not matched to a gene. Germline-derived CDR1 and CDR2 are KGHSH and LQKENI. CDR3 sequence reads: CASSPPNRGLETQYF. The CDR3, as DNA: TGTGCCAGCTCACCACCCAACAGGGGGTTGGAGACCCAGTACTTC. The variable domain in full, with the rest retrieved from reference TRBV18 and TRBJ2-5, is NAGVMQNPRHLVRRRGQEARLRCSPMKGHSHVYWYRQLPEEGLKFMVYLQKENIIDESGMPKERFSAEFPKEGPSILRIQQVVRGDSAAYFCASSPPNRGLETQYFGPGTRLLVL.

The genes are TRBV19 and TRBJ1-1; 9 bases line up with TRBD1. The trim removed 6 bases at V and 2 bases at J, leaving 7 bases unmatched. The CDR3 length is 15 residues. The V gene's germline CDR1 is LNHDA and CDR2 SQIVND (reference sequence). Here the CDR3 DNA reads TGTGCCAGTAGACGGAGGACAGGGGCAAACACTGAAGCTTTCTTT. Amino acid sequence: CASRRRTGANTEAFF.

This sequence joins TRBV7-3 and TRBJ1-5; 12 nucleotides line up with TRBD1. Germline CDR1 is SGHTA and CDR2 is FQGTGA. The V segment lost 5 bases and the J segment 6 bases; nucleotides outside the gene matches: 11. The CDR3 extends over 17 amino acids. DNA of the CDR3: TGTGCCAGCAGCCCAACCGGGACAGGGGGCGCGGGTCAGCCCCAGCATTTT. This gives the protein CASSPTGTGGAGQPQHF.

The chain links TRBV4-1 to TRBJ2-7; D unresolved. V lost 0 bases and J lost 0, with 6 bases in between. The CDR3 is 14 residues long. Germline assignment: CDR1 MGHRA and CDR2 YSYEKL. The CDR3 protein is CASSQDLSSYEQYF. Written as DNA, the CDR3 is TGCGCCAGCAGCCAAGACCTTAGCTCCTACGAGCAGTACTTC.

The chain is built from TRBV7-9 and TRBJ1-1; 9 bases align to TRBD1. Germline loops: CDR1 SEHNR, CDR2 FQNEAQ (reference sequence). The length of the CDR3 is 16 residues. J lost 3 bases, V lost 1 base, and 6 bases had no gene match. DNA of the CDR3: TGTGCCAGCAGCTTAGTCGGGACAGGGAAGGACACTGAAGCTTTCTTT. Its translation: CASSLVGTGKDTEAFF. Full variable domain (outside the CDR3, taken from reference TRBV7-9 and TRBJ1-1): DTGVSQNPRHKITKRGQNVTFRCDPISEHNRLYWYRQTLGQGPEFLTYFQNEAQLEKSRLLSDRFSAERPKGSFSTLEIQRTEQGDSAMYLCASSLVGTGKDTEAFFGQGTRLTVV.